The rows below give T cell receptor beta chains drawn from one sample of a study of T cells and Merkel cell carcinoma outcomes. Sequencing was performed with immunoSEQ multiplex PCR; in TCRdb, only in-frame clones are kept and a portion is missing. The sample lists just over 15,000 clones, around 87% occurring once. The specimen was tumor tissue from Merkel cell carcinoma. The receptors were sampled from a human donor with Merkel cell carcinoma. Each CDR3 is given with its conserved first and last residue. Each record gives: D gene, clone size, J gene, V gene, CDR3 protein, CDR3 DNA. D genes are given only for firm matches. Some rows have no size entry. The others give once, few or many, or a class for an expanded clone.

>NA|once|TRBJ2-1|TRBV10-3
CAISGYTGVAAGYNEQFF
TGTGCCATCAGTGGATACACAGGGGTAGCAGCGGGTTACAATGAGCAGTTCTTC
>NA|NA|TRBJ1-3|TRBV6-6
CASSYLRDTIYF
TGTGCCAGCAGCTACCTTCGGGACACCATATATTTT
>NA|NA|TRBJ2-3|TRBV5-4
CASSLWETTDTQYF
TGTGCCAGCAGCTTGTGGGAAACCACAGATACGCAGTATTTT
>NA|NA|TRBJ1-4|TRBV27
CASSPGTATNEKLFF
TGTGCCAGCAGTCCAGGGACTGCAACTAATGAAAAACTGTTTTTT
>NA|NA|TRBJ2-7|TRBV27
CASSWARQGEQYF
TGTGCCAGCAGTTGGGCGCGTCAAGGCGAGCAGTACTTC
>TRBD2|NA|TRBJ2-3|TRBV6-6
CASTHRGADTQYF
TGTGCCAGCACTCACCGGGGGGCAGATACGCAGTATTTT
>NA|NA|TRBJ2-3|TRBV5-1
CASFRDPTDTQYF
TGCGCCAGCTTCCGGGACCCCACAGATACGCAGTATTTT
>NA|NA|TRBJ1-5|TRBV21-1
CASSNRSPGTGGSEPQHF
TGTGCCAGCAGCAATCGGAGTCCCGGGACAGGGGGCAGTGAGCCCCAGCATTTT
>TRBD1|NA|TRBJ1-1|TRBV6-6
CASSRGTGGINTEAFF
TGTGCCAGCAGTCGGGGGACAGGGGGGATTAACACTGAAGCTTTCTTT
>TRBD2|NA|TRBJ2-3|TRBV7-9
CASSYSGGPDTQYF
TGTGCCAGCAGCTACAGCGGGGGACCAGATACGCAGTATTTT
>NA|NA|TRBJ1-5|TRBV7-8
CASSPLGTGTIGADQPQHF
TGTGCCAGCAGCCCCCTTGGGACGGGGACCATTGGGGCCGATCAGCCCCAGCATTTT
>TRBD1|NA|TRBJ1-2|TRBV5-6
CASSSRLDRGLVYGYTF
TGTGCCAGCAGCTCCCGTCTAGACAGGGGGTTAGTCTATGGCTACACCTTC
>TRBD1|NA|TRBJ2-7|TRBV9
CASSVAGQGAYEQYF
TGTGCCAGCAGCGTAGCAGGACAGGGGGCTTACGAGCAGTACTTC
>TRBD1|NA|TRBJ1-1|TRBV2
CASRFDRAEACF
TGTGCCAGCAGGTTCGACAGGGCTGAAGCTTGCTTT
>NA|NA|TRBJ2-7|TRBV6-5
CASSYFRQGAREQYF
TGTGCCAGCAGTTACTTCCGGCAAGGGGCACGCGAGCAGTACTTC
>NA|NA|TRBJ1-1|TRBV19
CASSIEIARGPNTEAFF
TGTGCCAGTAGTATAGAGATTGCGAGGGGACCTAACACTGAAGCTTTCTTT
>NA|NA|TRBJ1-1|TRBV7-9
CASSFGITGMNTEAFF
TGTGCCAGCAGCTTTGGGATCACGGGGATGAACACTGAAGCTTTCTTT
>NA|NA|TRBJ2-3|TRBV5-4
CATETRHTDTQYF
TGTGCCACCGAGACACGCCACACAGATACGCAGTATTTT
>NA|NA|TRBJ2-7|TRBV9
CASSVAIRGEQYF
TGTGCCAGCAGCGTAGCTATCAGGGGCGAGCAGTACTTC
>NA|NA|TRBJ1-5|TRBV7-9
CASSLDSGTPPQHF
TGTGCCAGCAGCTTAGACTCAGGAACGCCGCCCCAGCATTTT
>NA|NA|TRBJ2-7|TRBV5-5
CASSPSATLGEQYF
TGTGCCAGCAGTCCATCGGCGACCCTTGGGGAGCAGTACTTC
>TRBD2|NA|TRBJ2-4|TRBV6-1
CARGLAKNIQYF
TGTGCCAGAGGACTAGCGAAGAACATTCAGTACTTC
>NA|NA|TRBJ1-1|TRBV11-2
CASSLANTDEAFF
TGTGCCAGCAGCTTAGCCAATACTGATGAAGCTTTCTTT
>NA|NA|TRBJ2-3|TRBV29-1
CSLRVGTDTQYF
TGCAGTTTAAGGGTGGGCACAGATACGCAGTATTTT
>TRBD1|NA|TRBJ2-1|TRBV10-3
CAISPDRGAYNEQFF
TGTGCCATCAGCCCGGACAGGGGTGCCTACAATGAGCAGTTCTTC
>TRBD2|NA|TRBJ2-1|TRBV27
CASNFGTSGSNEQFF
TGTGCCAGCAACTTTGGGACTAGCGGGAGCAATGAGCAGTTCTTC
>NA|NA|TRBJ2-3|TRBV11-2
CASSLMGRGSTDTQYF
TGTGCCAGCAGCTTAATGGGAAGGGGTAGCACAGATACGCAGTATTTT
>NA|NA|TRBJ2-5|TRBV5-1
CASSLSAGGTETQYF
TGCGCCAGCAGCTTGTCGGCAGGGGGGACCGAGACCCAGTACTTC
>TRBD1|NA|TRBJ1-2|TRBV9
CASSVAGGSSYDYTF
TGTGCCAGCAGCGTAGCAGGGGGCAGCAGCTATGACTACACCTTC
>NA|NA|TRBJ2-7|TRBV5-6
CASSSGVSEQYF
TGTGCCAGCAGCTCAGGGGTCAGCGAGCAGTACTTC
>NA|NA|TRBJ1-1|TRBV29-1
CSVDQSMNTEAFF
TGCAGCGTTGATCAGTCAATGAACACTGAAGCTTTCTTT
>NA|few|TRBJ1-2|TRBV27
CASRELGRANYGYTF
TGTGCCAGCAGGGAACTGGGCAGGGCTAACTATGGCTACACCTTC
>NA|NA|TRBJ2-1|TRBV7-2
CASSSQARSNEQFF
TGTGCCAGCAGCTCCCAGGCTAGAAGCAATGAGCAGTTCTTC
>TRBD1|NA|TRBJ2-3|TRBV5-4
CASSWGTGGSDTQYF
TGTGCCAGCAGCTGGGGGACAGGGGGCTCAGATACGCAGTATTTT
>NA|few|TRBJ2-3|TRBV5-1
CASSLESRTDTQYF
TGCGCCAGCAGCTTGGAGAGTCGCACAGATACGCAGTATTTT